These 9 T cell receptor beta chains originate from one sample sequenced in a study of cytomegalovirus exposure and HLA in healthy donors. Profiling relied on immunoSEQ multiplex PCR, and the TCRdb table lists in-frame clones only, not all of them. This table holds 60,000 or so clones, around 94% found once. Material for sequencing was PBMCs. The source of these receptors is a man younger than 35 in good health and CMV-seronegative.

The chain carries TRBV13 and TRBJ2-5; D possibly corresponds to TRBD2 (6 bases). TRBJ2-7 explains the end of the DNA better; the J call may be wrong. Germline V gene lookup returns CDR1 PRHDT and CDR2 FYEKMQ (reference sequence). CDR3 length equals 15 residues. CDR3 coding DNA: TGTGCCAGCAGCTTACTCGGAGGGCAAGACTACGAGCAGTACTTC. Its translation: CASSLLGGQDYEQYF.

The gene calls are TRBV7-9 and TRBJ1-2; 8 bases are shared with TRBD1. The CDR3 extends over 14 amino acids. CDR1 is SEHNR and CDR2 is FQNEAQ in the germline V gene (reference sequence). J was trimmed by 4 bases and V by 3 bases; bases with no gene match: 4. CDR3 coding DNA: TGTGCCAGCAGCTTTGGGGACAGGCCCTATGGCTACACCTTC. Protein product: CASSFGDRPYGYTF.

The chain uses TRBV7-7 and TRBJ2-2; the match to TRBD2 covers 7 bases. V shed 5 bases and J 4 bases; nucleotides not matched to a gene: 4. Germline CDR1 reads SSHAT; CDR2 reads FNYEAQ (reference sequence). The CDR3 is 14 amino acids. The CDR3 here is CASSPREGTGELFF. The DNA for the CDR3 is TGTGCCAGCAGCCCTAGGGAGGGCACCGGGGAGCTGTTTTTT. Drawing the rest from reference TRBV7-7 and TRBJ2-2, the complete variable domain is GAGVSQSPRYKVTKRGQDVTLRCDPISSHATLYWYQQALGQGPEFLTYFNYEAQPDKSGLPSDRFSAERPEGSISTLTIQRTEQRDSAMYRCASSPREGTGELFFGEGSRLTVL.

This clone has a single count. The CDR3 reads CASSLETGVDYGYTF. In DNA form, the CDR3 reads TGTGCCAGCAGCTTAGAAACAGGGGTTGACTATGGCTACACCTTC. The chain uses TRBV7-2 and TRBJ1-2; TRBD1 matches at 7 bases. Germline values: CDR1 SGHTA, CDR2 FQGNSA. The CDR3 extends over 15 amino acids. J lost 3 bases, V lost 1 base, and 5 bases had no gene match.

V gene TRBV14 combines with J gene TRBJ1-5; D remains unclear. Germline CDR1 SGHDN, CDR2 FVKESK. Trimming stripped 0 bases from V and 7 bases from J, with 7 bases between. The CDR3 totals 13 residues. CDR3 in DNA: TGTGCCAGCAGCCAAGATTTGCGGCAGCCCCAGCATTTT. This encodes CASSQDLRQPQHF. Complete variable domain (other parts from reference TRBV14 and TRBJ1-5): EAGVTQFPSHSVIEKGQTVTLRCDPISGHDNLYWYRRVMGKEIKFLLHFVKESKQDESGMPNNRFLAERTGGTYSTLKVQPAELEDSGVYFCASSQDLRQPQHFGDGTRLSIL.

This clone has a single count. The CDR3 sequence is CASSQDIGTVNTEAFF. The CDR3 region has the DNA TGCGCCAGCAGCCAAGATATCGGGACTGTGAACACTGAAGCTTTCTTT. The chain employs TRBV4-3 and TRBJ1-1, with a tentative D call TRBD1 (5 bases). Germline V gene data show CDR1 as LGHNA and CDR2 as YSLEER. Trimming cost V 0 bases and J 0 bases, with 11 bases left between them. CDR3 length: 16 amino acids.

This sequence joins TRBV5-1 and TRBJ2-5, with 7 bases that match TRBD2. The length of the CDR3 is 16 residues. The junction had 9 bases not matched to a gene; V was cut back by 2 bases and J by 2 bases. Germline V gives CDR1 SGHRS, CDR2 YFSETQ. The DNA for the CDR3 is TGCGCCAGCAGCTTTCTTCGGGACTACGAACAAGAGACCCAGTACTTC. Residues: CASSFLRDYEQETQYF.

This sequence joins TRBV5-6 and TRBJ1-1; TRBD1 matches at 9 bases. V trimming: 4 bases; J trimming: 6 bases; junction bases outside the gene matches: 10. This CDR3 spans 15 amino acids. From germline, CDR1 is SGHDT and CDR2 YYEEEE. CDR3 amino acids: CASSKKYRGLPEAFF. The DNA of the CDR3 is TGTGCCAGCAGCAAAAAATACAGGGGGCTACCTGAAGCTTTCTTT. Combining the CDR3 with reference TRBV5-6 and TRBJ1-1 gives the whole variable domain DAGVTQSPTHLIKTRGQQVTLRCSPKSGHDTVSWYQQALGQGPQFIFQYYEEEERQRGNFPDRFSGHQFPNYSSELNVNALLLGDSALYLCASSKKYRGLPEAFFGQGTRLTVV.

This chain uses TRBV5-6 with TRBJ1-1, with D maybe TRBD1 (6 bases). The CDR3 contains 14 residues. V was trimmed by 4 bases and J by 1 base, leaving 11 bases between them. From germline, CDR1 is SGHDT and CDR2 YYEEEE. CDR3 residues: CASSIGQQNTEAFF. CDR3 DNA sequence: TGTGCCAGCAGCATTGGACAGCAGAACACTGAAGCTTTCTTT.